The present T cell receptor beta chain was sequenced within a study of blood T cells in healthy people across ages. General study findings and limits: Compared with aged donors, long-lived donors showed fewer expanded clones, suggesting selection.

Ten or more counts support this clonotype. Its antigen is not known. It was with a sample-barcoded 5' primer and a J-beta primer mix that a second PCR of roughly 7 to 12 cycles was run. TCRdb ran MiXCR on the 5' RACE reads and lists one entry per CDR3 protein. The data show 1.5 million to 2 million distinct CDR3 sequences, about two fifths seen once. The individuals who served as donors were healthy Caucasians living in Russia, aged about 6 to 100. Approximately 9.6 milliliters of peripheral blood were drawn from each donor into EDTA-treated tubes. This CDR3 is 12 amino acids long. V was trimmed by 1 base and J by 6 bases, leaving 7 bases between them.

Sequenced material: blood. This clonotype was obtained from a human donor in good health. The rearrangement uses TRBV12-3 or TRBV12-4 and TRBJ2-7; D remains unclear. CDR3 sequence reads: CASSLVLSEQYF. CDR3 nucleotide sequence: TGTGCCAGCAGTTTAGTTTTAAGCGAGCAGTACTTC.